The source of this TCR beta chain is a study of cytomegalovirus exposure and HLA in healthy donors. Study as a whole: In a previous analysis, about 100 million unique TCR beta sequences were found from 170 million or so T cells. Study observations and caveats: Most TCR sequences were rare, but some public TCRs occurred in many donors. A later analysis showed HLA-associated TCR beta chains outstripping equally common others in clonal expansion. When analyzed later, a missense DCLRE1C variant was found to be linked to TCR beta V- and J-gene trimming.

The PCR ran on 60 Vbeta and 13 Jbeta primers. Libraries were prepared by immunoSEQ multiplex PCR; TCRdb keeps only in-frame clonotypes and omits some of them. Seen here are some 150,000 clones, around 84% observed once, and the top ten hold 2% to 2.5%. With 5 bases removed from V and 6 bases from J, the gap between germline ends came to 7 bases. The germline V gene encodes CDR1 LNHDA and CDR2 SQIVND (reference sequence). The CDR3 covers 12 residues. Of note for this clone: Antigen specificity is unknown.

This chain links TRBV19 with TRBJ2-2, with no clear D. The sequencing input was PBMCs. The receptor's source is a woman under 30 in good health and CMV-seronegative. DNA of the CDR3: TGTGCCAGTAGTGGCTTTCCCGGGGAGCTGTTTTTT. This gives the protein CASSGFPGELFF.